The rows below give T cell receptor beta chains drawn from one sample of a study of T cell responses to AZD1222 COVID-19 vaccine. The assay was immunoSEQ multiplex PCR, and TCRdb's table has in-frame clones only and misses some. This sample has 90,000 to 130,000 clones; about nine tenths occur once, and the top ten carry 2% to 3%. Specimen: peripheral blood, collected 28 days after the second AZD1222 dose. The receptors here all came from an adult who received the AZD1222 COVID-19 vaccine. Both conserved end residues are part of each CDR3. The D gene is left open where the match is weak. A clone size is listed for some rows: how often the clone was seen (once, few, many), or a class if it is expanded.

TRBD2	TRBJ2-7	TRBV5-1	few	CASSLALAGINEQYF	TGCGCCAGCAGCTTGGCCCTAGCGGGGATCAACGAGCAGTACTTC
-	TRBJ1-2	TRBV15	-	CATSVDSYGYTF	TGTGCCACCAGCGTAGACAGCTATGGCTACACCTTC
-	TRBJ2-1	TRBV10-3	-	CAISDQGLSGNEQFF	TGTGCCATCAGTGACCAGGGTCTGTCGGGCAATGAGCAGTTCTTC
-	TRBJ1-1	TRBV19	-	CASRWADEAFF	TGTGCCAGTAGATGGGCGGATGAAGCTTTCTTT
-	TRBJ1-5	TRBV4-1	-	CASSQEWDSNQPQHF	TGCGCCAGCAGCCAAGAGTGGGATAGCAATCAGCCCCAGCATTTT
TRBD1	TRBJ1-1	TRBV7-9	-	CASSPWTGSNTEAFF	TGTGCCAGCAGCCCTTGGACAGGATCGAACACTGAAGCTTTCTTT
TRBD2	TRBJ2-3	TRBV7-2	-	CASSSHLASGGPLEYF	TGTGCCAGCAGCTCACACCTTGCTAGCGGGGGACCTCTGGAGTATTTT
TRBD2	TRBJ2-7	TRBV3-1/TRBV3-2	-	CASSQAAGGIYEQYF	TGTGCCAGCAGCCAAGCCGCGGGGGGCATATACGAGCAGTACTTC
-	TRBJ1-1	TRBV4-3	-	CASSLEQGGDTEAFF	TGCGCCAGCAGCCTGGAACAGGGCGGGGACACTGAAGCTTTCTTT
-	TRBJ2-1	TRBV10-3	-	CATGRTQNEQFF	TGTGCCACTGGACGGACCCAAAATGAGCAGTTCTTC
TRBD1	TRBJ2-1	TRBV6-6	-	CASRNRQGYNEQFF	TGTGCCAGCAGAAATAGACAGGGTTACAATGAGCAGTTCTTC
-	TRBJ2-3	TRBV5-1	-	CASSSDRFPDTQYF	TGCGCCAGCAGCTCAGACAGGTTCCCAGATACGCAGTATTTT
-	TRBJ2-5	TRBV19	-	CASSSTGRETQYF	TGTGCCAGTAGTAGCACAGGACGGGAGACCCAGTACTTC
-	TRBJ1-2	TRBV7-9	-	CASSFVGLGQNYGYTF	TGTGCCAGCAGCTTCGTTGGTCTCGGACAGAACTATGGCTACACCTTC
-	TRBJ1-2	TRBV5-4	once	CASREQLGGTNYGYTF	TGTGCCAGCAGGGAACAGCTCGGGGGAACGAACTATGGCTACACCTTC
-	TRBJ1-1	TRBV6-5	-	CASSYQVDTEAFF	TGTGCCAGCAGTTACCAGGTCGACACTGAAGCTTTCTTT
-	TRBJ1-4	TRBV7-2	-	CASSLGWDKEKLFF	TGTGCCAGCAGCCTAGGGTGGGACAAGGAAAAACTGTTTTTT
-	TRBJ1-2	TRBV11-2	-	CASSPTRVGGYTF	TGTGCCAGCAGCCCAACGAGGGTCGGGGGCTACACCTTC
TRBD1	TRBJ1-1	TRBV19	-	CASSRNAGTGANTEAFF	TGTGCCAGTAGCCGTAATGCCGGGACAGGGGCGAACACTGAAGCTTTCTTT
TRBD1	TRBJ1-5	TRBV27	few	CASSSLRTGYSNQPQHF	TGTGCCAGCAGTTCTCTCCGGACAGGCTATAGCAATCAGCCCCAGCATTTT
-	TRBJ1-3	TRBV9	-	CASSAGGGTIYF	TGTGCCAGCAGCGCGGGGGGCGGCACCATATATTTT
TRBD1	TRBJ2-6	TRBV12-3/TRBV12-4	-	CATQDRAANVLTF	TGTGCCACCCAGGACAGGGCGGCCAACGTCCTGACTTTC
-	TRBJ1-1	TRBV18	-	CASSPKGGQINTEAFF	TGTGCCAGCTCACCAAAGGGGGGTCAAATAAACACTGAAGCTTTCTTT
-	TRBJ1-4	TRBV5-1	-	CASSLAVEGWGEKLFF	TGCGCCAGCAGCTTGGCCGTAGAGGGGTGGGGTGAAAAACTGTTTTTT
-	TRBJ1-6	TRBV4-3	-	CASSLRQPNSPLHF	TGCGCCAGCAGCCTCCGACAGCCAAATTCACCCCTCCACTTT
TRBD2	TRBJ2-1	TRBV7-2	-	CASSLGGGWHNEQFF	TGTGCCAGCAGCTTGGGCGGGGGATGGCACAATGAGCAGTTCTTC
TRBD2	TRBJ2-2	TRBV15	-	CATSRNPGLAGANTGELFF	TGTGCCACCAGCAGAAACCCGGGACTAGCGGGGGCGAACACCGGGGAGCTGTTTTTT
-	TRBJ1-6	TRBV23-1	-	CASPGNFCSPLHF	TGCGCCAGCCCCGGGAATTTTTGTTCACCCCTCCACTTT
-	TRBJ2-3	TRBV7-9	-	CASSSTTSDTQYF	TGTGCCAGCAGCTCCACCACTTCGGATACGCAGTATTTT
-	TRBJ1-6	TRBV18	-	CASSPPRAGGDSPLHF	TGTGCCAGCTCACCGCCGCGGGCCGGCGGGGATTCACCCCTCCACTTT
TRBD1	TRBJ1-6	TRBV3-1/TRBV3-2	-	CASSQGTGVFHSPLHF	TGTGCCAGCAGCCAAGGGACAGGGGTTTTTCATTCACCCCTCCACTTT
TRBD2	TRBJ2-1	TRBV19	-	CATRTSGDYEQFF	TGTGCCACTAGGACTAGCGGGGACTATGAGCAGTTCTTC
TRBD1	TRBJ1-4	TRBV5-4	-	CASSAKTGEPEKLFF	TGTGCCAGCAGCGCTAAGACAGGGGAGCCTGAAAAACTGTTTTTT
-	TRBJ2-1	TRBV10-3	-	CATVPSSYNEQFF	TGTGCCACCGTACCTAGCTCCTACAATGAGCAGTTCTTC
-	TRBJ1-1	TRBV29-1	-	CSVDRRLNTEAFF	TGCAGCGTTGATAGGCGACTGAACACTGAAGCTTTCTTT
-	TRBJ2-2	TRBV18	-	CASSPRENTGELFF	TGTGCCAGCTCACCTCGGGAGAACACCGGGGAGCTGTTTTTT
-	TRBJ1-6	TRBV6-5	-	CASSTTGRYNSPLHF	TGTGCCAGCAGTACCACAGGCCGATATAATTCACCCCTCCACTTT
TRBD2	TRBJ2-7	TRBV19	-	CASSMGGFEQYF	TGTGCCAGTAGTATGGGAGGGTTCGAGCAGTACTTC
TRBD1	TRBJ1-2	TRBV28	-	CASSPTGTGVDGYTF	TGTGCCAGCAGTCCTACGGGGACAGGGGTTGATGGCTACACCTTC
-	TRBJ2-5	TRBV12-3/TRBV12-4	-	CASSLAGGETQYF	TGTGCCAGCAGTTTAGCAGGGGGAGAGACCCAGTACTTC
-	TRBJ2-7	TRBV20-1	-	CSARQDYEQYF	TGCAGTGCCCGACAGGACTACGAGCAGTACTTC